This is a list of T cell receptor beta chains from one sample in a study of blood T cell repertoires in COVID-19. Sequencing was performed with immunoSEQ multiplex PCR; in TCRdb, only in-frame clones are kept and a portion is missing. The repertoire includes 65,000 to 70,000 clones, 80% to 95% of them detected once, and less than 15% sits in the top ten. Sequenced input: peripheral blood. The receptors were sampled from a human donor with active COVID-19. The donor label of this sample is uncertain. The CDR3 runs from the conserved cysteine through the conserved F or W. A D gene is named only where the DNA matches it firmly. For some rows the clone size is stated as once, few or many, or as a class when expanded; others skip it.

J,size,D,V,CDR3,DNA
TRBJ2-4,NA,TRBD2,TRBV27,CASSSLADKNIQYF,TGTGCCAGCAGTTCGCTAGCGGACAAAAACATTCAGTACTTC
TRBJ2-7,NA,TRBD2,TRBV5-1,CASSSTSGYEQYF,TGCGCCAGCAGCTCTACTAGCGGCTACGAGCAGTACTTC
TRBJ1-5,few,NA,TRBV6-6,CASSPENQPQHF,TGTGCCAGCAGTCCTGAGAATCAGCCCCAGCATTTT
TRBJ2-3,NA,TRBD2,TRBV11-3,CASSLGLAGYTDTQYF,TGTGCCAGCAGCTTAGGACTAGCGGGGTACACAGATACGCAGTATTTT
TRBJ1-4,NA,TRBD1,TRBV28,CASSLGTGYEKLFF,TGTGCCAGCAGTTTGGGGACAGGGTACGAAAAACTGTTTTTT
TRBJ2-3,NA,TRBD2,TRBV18,CASSQTGTSGSGQYF,TGTGCCAGCTCACAAACCGGGACTAGCGGGAGTGGGCAGTATTTT
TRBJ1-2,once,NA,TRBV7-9,CASSLDGYGYTF,TGTGCCAGCAGCTTAGACGGCTATGGCTACACCTTC
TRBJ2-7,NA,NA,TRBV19,CASRTRDVFSYEQYF,TGTGCCAGTAGGACGCGGGACGTTTTCTCCTACGAGCAGTACTTC
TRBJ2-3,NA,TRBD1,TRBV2,CATDRDRSTDTQYF,TGTGCCACGGACCGGGACAGGAGCACAGATACGCAGTATTTT
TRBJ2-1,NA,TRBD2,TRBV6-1,CASSETSGSLNNEQFF,TGTGCCAGCAGTGAGACTAGCGGGAGTCTCAACAATGAGCAGTTCTTC
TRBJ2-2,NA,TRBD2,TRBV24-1,CATSSYPSGSSLGELFF,TGTGCCACCAGTTCCTACCCCAGCGGGAGCTCACTCGGGGAGCTGTTTTTT
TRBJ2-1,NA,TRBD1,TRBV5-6,CASSFDRDGEQFF,TGTGCCAGCAGCTTTGACAGGGATGGTGAGCAGTTCTTC
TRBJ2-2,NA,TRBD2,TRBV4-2,CASSREGDATGELFF,TGTGCCAGCAGCCGGGAGGGAGATGCCACCGGGGAGCTGTTTTTT
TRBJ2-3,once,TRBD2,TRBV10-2,CASSGLAYSTDTQYF,TGCGCCAGCAGCGGACTAGCGTATAGCACAGATACGCAGTATTTT
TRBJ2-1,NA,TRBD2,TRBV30,CAWSLRGSGLAGGYNEQFF,TGTGCCTGGAGCCTACGCGGCTCGGGACTAGCGGGCGGGTACAATGAGCAGTTCTTC
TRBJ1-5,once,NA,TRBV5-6,CASSLGSQPQHF,TGTGCCAGCAGCCTAGGGAGTCAGCCCCAGCATTTT
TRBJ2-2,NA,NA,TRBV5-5,CASSLARVDGELFF,TGTGCCAGCAGCTTGGCCAGGGTGGACGGGGAGCTGTTTTTT
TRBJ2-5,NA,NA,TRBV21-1,CASSNPAGVGETQYF,TGTGCCAGCAGCAATCCTGCGGGAGTGGGAGAGACCCAGTACTTC
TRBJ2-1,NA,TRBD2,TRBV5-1,CASSPRLAASYNEQFF,TGCGCCAGCAGCCCCCGACTAGCGGCCTCCTACAATGAGCAGTTCTTC
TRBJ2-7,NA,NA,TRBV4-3,CASSPGQLSYEQYF,TGCGCCAGCAGCCCAGGACAGCTGAGCTACGAGCAGTACTTC
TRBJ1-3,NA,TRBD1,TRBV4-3,CASSQGDSGNTIYF,TGCGCCAGCAGCCAAGGGGACAGTGGAAACACCATATATTTT
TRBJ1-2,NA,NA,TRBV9,CASSERVINYGYTF,TGTGCCAGCAGCGAAAGAGTAATTAACTATGGCTACACCTTC
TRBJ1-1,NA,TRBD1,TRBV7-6,CASSLVQGAGTEAFF,TGTGCCAGCAGCTTAGTGCAGGGGGCGGGCACTGAAGCTTTCTTT
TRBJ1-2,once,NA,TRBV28,CASNRDSSGDGYTF,TGTGCCAGCAACCGGGACTCCAGTGGGGATGGCTACACCTTC
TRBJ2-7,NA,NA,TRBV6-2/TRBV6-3,CASSAQGKGAYEQYF,TGTGCCAGCAGTGCCCAGGGGAAGGGGGCCTACGAGCAGTACTTC
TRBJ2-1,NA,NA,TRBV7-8,CASSSTPRGKRNEQFF,TGTGCCAGCAGCTCAACCCCACGCGGGAAACGAAATGAGCAGTTCTTC
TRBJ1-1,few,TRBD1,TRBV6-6,CASSYPGQGEAEAFF,TGTGCCAGCAGTTACCCCGGACAGGGAGAGGCTGAAGCTTTCTTT
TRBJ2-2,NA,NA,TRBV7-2,CASSPDRAFSGELFF,TGTGCCAGCAGCCCCGACAGAGCGTTTTCCGGGGAGCTGTTTTTT
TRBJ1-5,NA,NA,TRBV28,CASSYRDGSNQPQHF,TGTGCCAGCAGTTACAGGGATGGTAGCAATCAGCCCCAGCATTTT
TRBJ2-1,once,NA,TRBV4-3,CASSQVPRAAYNEQFF,TGCGCCAGCAGCCAAGTCCCCAGGGCGGCCTACAATGAGCAGTTCTTC
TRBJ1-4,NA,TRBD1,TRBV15,CATSRPDRGEKLFF,TGTGCCACCAGCAGACCCGACAGGGGTGAAAAACTGTTTTTT
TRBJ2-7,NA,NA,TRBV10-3,CAIRSEDYEQYF,TGTGCCATTAGATCCGAGGACTACGAGCAGTACTTC
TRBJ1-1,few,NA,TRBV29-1,CSVPGVGTEAFF,TGCAGCGTCCCGGGGGTAGGCACTGAAGCTTTCTTT
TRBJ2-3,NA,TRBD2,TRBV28,CASSPAGGRVDTQYF,TGTGCCAGCAGTCCAGCGGGAGGTAGGGTAGATACGCAGTATTTT
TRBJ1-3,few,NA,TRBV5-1,CASSLEQLKLGNTIYF,TGCGCCAGCAGCTTGGAACAGCTAAAACTTGGAAACACCATATATTTT
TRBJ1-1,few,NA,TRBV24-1,CATSRQGNTEAFF,TGTGCCACCAGTAGGCAGGGGAACACTGAAGCTTTCTTT
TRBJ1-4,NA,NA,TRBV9,CASSRPGSRANEKLFF,TGTGCCAGCAGCAGACCGGGGTCGCGAGCCAATGAAAAACTGTTTTTT
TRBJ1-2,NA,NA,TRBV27,CASSSDSRPYGYTF,TGTGCCAGCAGTTCGGACAGTCGTCCCTATGGCTACACCTTC
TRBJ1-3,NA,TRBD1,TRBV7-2,CASSPTRFRDRSGNTIYF,TGTGCCAGCAGCCCAACCCGCTTCCGGGACAGGTCTGGAAACACCATATATTTT
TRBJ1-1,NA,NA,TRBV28,CASSMSWTEAFF,TGTGCCAGCAGCATGAGTTGGACTGAAGCTTTCTTT
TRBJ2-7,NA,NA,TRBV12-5,CASGLVEGGDALYEQYF,TGTGCTAGTGGTTTGGTAGAGGGCGGGGACGCCCTATACGAGCAGTACTTC
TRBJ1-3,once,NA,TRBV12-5,CASGLTGSGNTIYF,TGTGCTAGTGGTTTGACCGGGTCCGGAAACACCATATATTTT
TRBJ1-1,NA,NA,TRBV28,CASSPTGGTEAFF,TGTGCCAGCAGTCCCACCGGTGGCACTGAAGCTTTCTTT
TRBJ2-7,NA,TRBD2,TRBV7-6,CASSAGLAEPYEQYF,TGTGCCAGCAGCGCGGGACTAGCGGAGCCCTACGAGCAGTACTTC
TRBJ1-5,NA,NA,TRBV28,CASSLGSVSNQPQHF,TGTGCCAGCAGTTTAGGCAGTGTGAGCAATCAGCCCCAGCATTTT
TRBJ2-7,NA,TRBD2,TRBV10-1,CASSPGLAGGVIYEQYF,TGCGCCAGCAGCCCCGGACTAGCGGGAGGAGTGATCTACGAGCAGTACTTC
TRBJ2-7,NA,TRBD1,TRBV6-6,CASNRDSEYEQYF,TGTGCCAGCAATCGGGACAGTGAGTACGAGCAGTACTTC
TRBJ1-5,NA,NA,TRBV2,CASSLSHQPQHF,TGTGCCAGCAGTTTGAGTCATCAGCCCCAGCATTTT
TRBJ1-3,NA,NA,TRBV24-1,CATSDSGFAGNTIYF,TGTGCCACCAGTGATTCAGGGTTTGCTGGAAACACCATATATTTT
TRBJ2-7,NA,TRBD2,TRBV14,CASSQTSGSNEQYF,TGTGCCAGCAGCCAAACTAGCGGGAGCAACGAGCAGTACTTC
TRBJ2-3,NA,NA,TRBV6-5,CASSYDRPLKGTQYF,TGTGCCAGCAGTTACGACAGGCCCCTTAAGGGCACGCAGTATTTT
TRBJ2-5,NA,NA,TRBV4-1,CASSVPGRAETQYF,TGCGCCAGCAGCGTACCGGGCAGGGCTGAGACCCAGTACTTC
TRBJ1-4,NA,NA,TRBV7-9,CASSTAVTWEEKLFF,TGTGCCAGCAGCACGGCCGTTACCTGGGAGGAAAAACTGTTTTTT
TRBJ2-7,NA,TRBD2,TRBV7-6,CASSSGTSGKNEQYF,TGTGCCAGCAGCTCTGGGACTAGCGGGAAAAACGAGCAGTACTTC
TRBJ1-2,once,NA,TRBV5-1,CASSSQGDGYTF,TGCGCCAGCAGCTCACAGGGCGATGGCTACACCTTC
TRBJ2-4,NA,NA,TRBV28,CASTPLGRGENIQYF,TGTGCCAGCACCCCTTTGGGGAGAGGTGAAAACATTCAGTACTTC
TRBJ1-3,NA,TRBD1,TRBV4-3,CASSQGQGSDTIYF,TGCGCCAGCAGCCAAGGACAGGGGTCGGACACCATATATTTT
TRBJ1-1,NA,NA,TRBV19,CASSTGNTEAFF,TGTGCCAGTAGTACAGGGAACACTGAAGCTTTCTTT
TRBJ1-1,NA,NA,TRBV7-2,CASSLGAGREAFF,TGTGCCAGCAGCTTAGGTGCAGGTAGAGAAGCTTTCTTT